A selection of T cell receptor beta chains follows, all from one sample in a study of human T cells and chemical hapten exposure. TCRdb fed the RACE reads into MiXCR, producing one record per CDR3 protein. The sample consists of over 100,000 distinct CDR3 sequences, more than 7% of them appearing once. Sequencing used whole blood, obtained in connection with sensitization to the hapten diphenylcyclopropenone (DPC). These receptors were taken from a woman aged 35 to 49 with alopecia areata. Some clones in this sample may be carry-over from other donors' samples. Both conserved end residues are part of each CDR3. Each record gives: CDR3 length, J gene, clone size, D gene, V gene, CDR3 protein, CDR3 DNA. A D gene is named only where the DNA matches it firmly. The size field is filled for only some rows; it gives once, few, many or a size class.

15 | TRBJ2-2 | few | TRBD2 | TRBV13 | CASNQRGPNTGELFF | TGTGCCAGCAATCAGCGGGGACCGAACACCGGGGAGCTGTTTTTT
15 | TRBJ2-1 | many | TRBD1 | TRBV6-5 | CASSPGTGTYNEQFF | TGTGCCAGCAGTCCCGGGACAGGGACCTACAATGAGCAGTTCTTC
17 | TRBJ2-7 | . | TRBD2 | TRBV6-2/TRBV6-3 | CASSSLFSGGYRDEQYF | TGTGCCAGCAGTTCCCTCTTTAGCGGGGGGTATCGGGACGAGCAGTACTTC
14 | TRBJ2-5 | few | . | TRBV6-6 | CASSYSAERETQYF | TGTGCCAGCAGTTACTCGGCGGAGAGAGAGACCCAGTACTTC
14 | TRBJ1-4 | many | . | TRBV28 | CASSRQSIREKLFF | TGTGCCAGCAGCCGACAGAGCATACGGGAAAAACTGTTTTTT
12 | TRBJ2-5 | many | . | TRBV10-3 | CAISDWQETQYF | TGTGCCATCAGTGACTGGCAAGAGACCCAGTACTTC
16 | TRBJ2-3 | few | TRBD2 | TRBV3-1 | CASSSPSGLSTDTQYF | TGTGCCAGCAGCTCACCTAGCGGACTAAGCACAGATACGCAGTATTTT
15 | TRBJ1-2 | . | . | TRBV15 | CATSRDGASNYGYTF | TGTGCCACCAGCAGAGATGGGGCGTCTAACTATGGCTACACCTTC
15 | TRBJ2-1 | . | . | TRBV20-1 | CSAHEAPSSYNEQFF | TGCAGTGCTCACGAGGCCCCTAGCTCCTACAATGAGCAGTTCTTC
16 | TRBJ1-3 | . | . | TRBV7-9 | CASSPSGAGSGNTIYF | TGTGCCAGCAGCCCAAGTGGTGCAGGCTCTGGAAACACCATATATTTT
15 | TRBJ2-5 | many | TRBD2 | TRBV11-2 | CASARGGAERETQYF | TGTGCCAGCGCTCGGGGGGGCGCAGAACGAGAGACCCAGTACTTC
16 | TRBJ2-3 | few | TRBD1 | TRBV7-8 | CASVPLGQTSTDTQYF | TGTGCCAGCGTACCCTTGGGACAGACAAGCACAGATACGCAGTATTTT
16 | TRBJ2-5 | . | . | TRBV6-6 | CASSSTLSPTRETQYF | TGTGCCAGCAGTTCCACGCTGTCCCCGACACGGGAGACCCAGTACTTC
11 | TRBJ2-7 | many | . | TRBV28 | CASSSPYEQYF | TGTGCCAGCAGTTCCCCGTACGAGCAGTACTTC
14 | TRBJ2-7 | few | . | TRBV12-3/TRBV12-4 | CASRSSGSAYEQYF | TGTGCCAGCAGATCCTCGGGGAGTGCCTACGAGCAGTACTTC
15 | TRBJ1-5 | many | TRBD1 | TRBV10-3 | CAIRTGTGEGQPQHF | TGTGCCATCAGAACCGGGACAGGGGAAGGTCAGCCCCAGCATTTT
15 | TRBJ2-1 | few | . | TRBV2 | CASSERGQRYNEQFF | TGTGCCAGCAGTGAACGAGGACAGAGGTACAATGAGCAGTTCTTC
14 | TRBJ2-7 | many | TRBD2 | TRBV4-1 | CASSPREGRYEQYF | TGCGCCAGCAGCCCCCGGGAGGGCAGGTACGAGCAGTACTTC
11 | TRBJ1-2 | few | . | TRBV2 | CASSDPQGYTF | TGTGCCAGCAGTGACCCCCAAGGCTACACCTTC
16 | TRBJ2-7 | . | . | TRBV7-2 | CASSLKPDGGSPSQYF | TGTGCCAGCAGCTTAAAGCCCGACGGAGGCTCACCTTCGCAGTACTTC
14 | TRBJ2-1 | many | . | TRBV7-2 | CASSLGRGTGEQFF | TGTGCCAGCAGCTTAGGGCGGGGCACAGGCGAGCAGTTCTTC
14 | TRBJ1-4 | many | . | TRBV27 | CASSSVGVNEKLFF | TGTGCCAGCAGTTCGGTGGGGGTAAATGAAAAACTGTTTTTT
14 | TRBJ2-3 | . | TRBD1 | TRBV5-6 | CASNPGQLTDTQYF | TGTGCCAGCAACCCGGGACAGCTCACAGATACGCAGTATTTT
20 | TRBJ2-2 | . | TRBD2 | TRBV28 | CASSPSRRQTSGGNTGELFF | TGTGCCAGCAGTCCCTCACGTCGACAGACTAGCGGGGGGAACACCGGGGAGCTGTTTTTT
15 | TRBJ2-1 | many | TRBD2 | TRBV6-5 | CASSSLAGRYNEQFF | TGTGCCAGCAGTTCGCTAGCGGGACGCTACAATGAGCAGTTCTTC